The following is a TCR beta chain sequence with its context. The sample has other DNA sequences that encode this CDR3 too. This CDR3 region has 13 residues. Trimming removed 2 bases at V and 5 bases at J, with 9 bases between. In germline, CDR1 is MNHEY, CDR2 SVGAGI. This entry is derived from a study of T cell responses to AZD1222 COVID-19 vaccine. Profiling relied on immunoSEQ multiplex PCR, and the TCRdb table lists in-frame clones only, not all of them. This table holds approximately 160,000 clones, less than 95% found once. Here the sequenced sample was peripheral blood, taken on day 0 of AZD1222 vaccination. The rearrangement links TRBV6-5 to TRBJ1-1, with a tentative D call TRBD1 (5 bases). This TCR was recovered from an adult in good health. Here the CDR3 reads CASSYGGRTEAFF. The CDR3 DNA sequence: TGTGCCAGCAGTTACGGGGGAAGGACTGAAGCTTTCTTT.